This TCR beta chain came from a study of identical twins. Findings and caveats of the study: Because invariant MAIT and iNKT cells could be present, zero-insertion analyses could be partly confounded. Among out-of-frame alpha sequences shared by twins, low generation probability occurred in excess. Cord blood beta clonotypes that were abundant carried fewer insertions, and memory repertoires showed no such trend.

The CDR3 covers 14 residues. The V gene's germline CDR1 is MNHEY and CDR2 SMNVEV (reference sequence). V lost 3 bases and J lost 0, with 6 bases in between. Template switching added a universal primer site, and cDNA bore unique molecular identifiers. TCRdb used MiXCR to reprocess the 5' RACE reads, holding one entry per CDR3 protein. The repertoire holds 270,000 or so distinct CDR3 sequences, roughly 8.7% seen once, with over 2.5% in the top ten. This clonotype has only a few counts. Its specificity is unknown. This sample also belongs to another study, concerning yellow fever vaccine responses in identical twins.

Material: CD8+ T cells sorted from blood. The receptor was isolated from a woman aged 18-35 years in good health. The V gene is TRBV27, the J gene TRBJ1-5, with D maybe TRBD1 (5 bases). The CDR3 coding sequence is TGTGCCAGCAGTTTCAGGGTTAGCAATCAGCCCCAGCATTTT. Its translation is CASSFRVSNQPQHF.